This T cell receptor beta chain appears in the sequencing data of a study of T cell repertoires in cytomegalovirus infection. Whole-study context: Well-studied HLA-B-restricted epitopes and recently identified HLA-C-restricted epitopes of CMV were both used in the study. Indications came from public TCR beta signatures; they pointed to CMV infection and to a matching HLA type.

The CDR3 totals 16 residues. V was clipped by 5 bases and J by 7 bases; unmatched bases: 14. Germline V lookup: CDR1 SGHAT, CDR2 FQNNGV. Study outcomes and limitations: Accumulated public TCR beta family frequency recognized individuals carrying CMV together with the relevant HLA. Clonotypes of TCR beta that were HLA-C-restricted and CMV-specific dominated the ex vivo response.

This clonotype was seen only a few times. Its specificity is unknown. TCRdb processed the reads anew with MiXCR; each CDR3 protein has one entry. The sample yields about 920,000 distinct CDR3 sequences, less than 35% seen once. The receptor's source is a human donor in good health (CMV status not recorded). Some clones in this sample may be carry-over from other donors' samples. This rearrangement joins TRBV11-2 to TRBJ1-2; 9 nucleotides align to TRBD1. The sample in question was cultured CD8+ T cells from PBMCs, obtained from culture after CMV antigen stimulation. The CDR3 reads CASSTTRGQGISGYTF. In nucleotides, the CDR3 is TGTGCCAGCAGCACCACCCGAGGACAGGGGATCAGTGGCTACACCTTC.